This is a list of T cell receptor beta chains from one sample in a study of T cells in Graves' hyperthyroidism and ophthalmopathy. MiXCR, applied by TCRdb to the multiplex PCR reads, yields one record per CDR3 protein. The sample consists of roughly 720,000 distinct CDR3 sequences, approximately 15% of them appearing once. The sample consisted of blood. These receptors were taken from a man in his fifties or sixties with Graves' hyperthyroidism. The CDR3 runs from the conserved cysteine through the conserved F or W. The order of the fields is J gene, V gene, CDR3 protein.

TRBJ2-5 TRBV20-1 CSAIPGPKETQYF
TRBJ1-1 TRBV28 CASSRPNREFPEAFF
TRBJ1-2 TRBV28 CASSLVGGGYTF
TRBJ2-5 TRBV18 CASSPGLASETQYF
TRBJ2-7 TRBV4-1 CASSQLAGETYEQYF
TRBJ2-1 TRBV11-1 CASSPLWREVGNEQFF
TRBJ1-5 TRBV3-1 CASSQGGTGGLSQPQHF
TRBJ2-5 TRBV7-2 CASSLFESETQYF
TRBJ1-5 TRBV5-5 CASSLWYGDQPQHF
TRBJ2-7 TRBV12-3/TRBV12-4 CASSPGQSIYEQYF
TRBJ2-7 TRBV6-1 CASSRDRSLGEQYF
TRBJ2-5 TRBV29-1 CSVARLAGQETQYF
TRBJ1-1 TRBV6-1 CASRVNEEGYTEAFF
TRBJ1-5 TRBV30 CAWRSRDRGDSNQPQHF
TRBJ1-1 TRBV29-1 CSVDDRTEAFF
TRBJ2-7 TRBV28 CASTHSGRAISYEQYF
TRBJ2-3 TRBV7-9 CASRDKRSSSTDTQYF
TRBJ2-1 TRBV28 CASSVGGRADNEQFF
TRBJ2-1 TRBV20-1 CSALRLAGVGNEQFF
TRBJ2-6 TRBV28 CASSQPGDSGANVLTF
TRBJ1-1 TRBV29-1 CSVEALTVTLEAFF
TRBJ1-2 TRBV25-1 CASSETSVGWGSYGYTF
TRBJ2-7 TRBV28 CASSPGMSGSYEQYF
TRBJ2-1 TRBV20-1 CSASASGRYYNEQFF
TRBJ1-2 TRBV28 CASSSGDYGYTF
TRBJ1-1 TRBV28 CASSRAPSGSTEAFF
TRBJ2-2 TRBV20-1 CSAKDRAGTGELFF
TRBJ2-5 TRBV18 CASSPSGRPETQYF
TRBJ2-7 TRBV13 CASSLARLGEQYF
TRBJ2-1 TRBV12-3/TRBV12-4 CASSLWGREQFF
TRBJ1-2 TRBV11-2 CASSLHKGGYTF
TRBJ1-5 TRBV6-2/TRBV6-3 CASSYASSNQPQHF
TRBJ1-4 TRBV7-9 CASSLWGTGSTNEKLFF
TRBJ2-7 TRBV3-1 CASSLNPGLLSYEQYF
TRBJ2-3 TRBV28 CASRVIPGLAGGDSTDTQYF
TRBJ2-7 TRBV20-1 CSASPWDRASGEQYF
TRBJ2-7 TRBV28 CASSFPGQGAYEQYF
TRBJ2-1 TRBV14 CASRTTGGLAGYNEQFF
TRBJ1-1 TRBV28 CASSLATGGEAFF
TRBJ2-7 TRBV7-2 CASSKPSGQGDEQYF
TRBJ2-3 TRBV2 CASSPRQGVTDTQYF
TRBJ2-7 TRBV19 CASSITSGESYEQYF
TRBJ1-6 TRBV28 CASRGGAAYNSPLHF
TRBJ1-6 TRBV7-9 CASSAHDNSPLHF
TRBJ1-1 TRBV5-1 CASSLDYSGVSTEAFF
TRBJ2-5 TRBV6-2/TRBV6-3 CASSYNQGFGETQYF
TRBJ2-3 TRBV7-9 CASSFPLAGGQDTQYF
TRBJ2-2 TRBV11-2 CASSLDGLAELTGELFF
TRBJ2-7 TRBV19 CASSRGQEQYEQYF
TRBJ1-2 TRBV7-8 CASSLVDSYGYTF
TRBJ2-1 TRBV20-1 CSARGTSGRTNTNEQFF
TRBJ2-3 TRBV9 CASSPRQGAITDTQYF
TRBJ2-7 TRBV25-1 CGTSGLLYEQYF
TRBJ2-4 TRBV4-2 CASSPEGGDRYF